Presented here are 26 T cell receptor beta chains from one specimen sequenced in a study of blood T cell repertoires in COVID-19. Only in-frame clones appear in the TCRdb table, and some are missing; sequencing was by immunoSEQ multiplex PCR. The profile shows some 110,000 clones, 80% to 85% of them singletons. The sequencing sample was made of peripheral blood. The receptors come from a woman older than 75 with acute or convalescent COVID-19.

The chain carries TRBV2 and TRBJ2-5, with a tentative D call TRBD2 (5 bases). Trimming left V 6 bases short and J 3 bases short, with 14 bases between. This CDR3 is 14 amino acids long. Looked up from germline, CDR1 is SNHLY and CDR2 is FYNNEI. Here the CDR3 reads CASRRTSQEETQYF. As DNA, the CDR3 is TGTGCCAGCAGACGGACTTCGCAAGAAGAGACCCAGTACTTC.

This clone has only one observation. The chain employs TRBV6-5 and TRBJ1-3, with 9 bases fitting TRBD1. The CDR3 contains 14 residues. The J segment lost 3 bases and the V segment lost 6 bases, leaving 3 bases of the junction unmatched. Germline assignment: CDR1 MNHEY and CDR2 SVGAGI. For the CDR3, the DNA is TGTGCCAGCAGGCGGGGACAGGGTGGAAACACCATATATTTT. This gives the protein CASRRGQGGNTIYF.

The count of this clone is one. CDR3 protein: CASSFTGNEQFF. The CDR3 DNA follows: TGCGCCAGCAGTTTCACAGGGAATGAGCAGTTCTTC. The chain joins TRBV5-1 to TRBJ2-1; weak D call: TRBD1 (6 bases). V dropped 5 bases and J dropped 7 bases, with 10 bases sitting between them. The germline gives CDR1 SGHRS, CDR2 YFSETQ. This CDR3 region has 12 residues.

J is TRBJ2-7 and V is TRBV29-1; the match to TRBD2 covers 9 bases. The CDR3 runs 13 residues. V was pared by 1 base and J by 4 bases, with 2 bases of the junction left unmatched. Germline V CDR1 and CDR2: SQVTM, ANQGSEA. The CDR3: CSVEGAGGYEQYF. CDR3 nucleotides: TGCAGCGTTGAAGGAGCGGGAGGTTACGAGCAGTACTTC.

This clone appeared a single time. CDR3 sequence (DNA): TGCGCCAGCAGCTCCGGGACTCGAGATCGCACAGATACGCAGTATTTT. It yields the protein CASSSGTRDRTDTQYF. V usage is TRBV5-1 and J usage is TRBJ2-3; D perhaps matches TRBD2 (6 bases). The CDR3 loop spans 16 amino acids. Trimming removed 3 bases at V and 1 base at J, with 15 bases between. Germline CDR1 and CDR2: SGHRS and YFSETQ.

The chain is built from TRBV24-1 and TRBJ1-2; TRBD1 agrees at 9 bases. The CDR3 extends over 14 amino acids. J gave up 5 bases and V 5 bases, and 5 bases lay outside the gene matches. Per germline, CDR1 KGHDR and CDR2 SFDVKD. CDR3 region: CATSGRDRAYGYTF. In DNA, the CDR3 is TGTGCCACCAGTGGCCGGGACAGGGCTTATGGCTACACCTTC.

This rearrangement joins TRBV10-2 to TRBJ2-1; tentative D call: TRBD1 (5 bases). V shed 7 bases and J shed 4 bases, with 14 bases lying between them. This CDR3 is 14 amino acids long. Looked up from germline, CDR1 is WSHSY and CDR2 is SAAADI. CDR3 DNA sequence: TGCGCCAGCAAACTCAGGGAATTATACAATGAGCAGTTCTTC. It encodes CASKLRELYNEQFF.

This rearrangement joins TRBV27 to TRBJ2-3; 7 bases are shared with TRBD1. Germline CDR1 and CDR2: MNHEY and SMNVEV (reference sequence). V was pared by 2 bases and J by 3 bases, with 11 bases of the junction left unmatched. CDR3 length equals 17 residues. CDR3 nucleotide sequence: TGTGCCAGCAGTTTAGGGCAGACAGGGATCCCGACAGATACGCAGTATTTT. Amino acids: CASSLGQTGIPTDTQYF.

This clone is a singleton in its sample. The genes are TRBV4-1 and TRBJ1-3, with D possibly matching TRBD1 (5 bases). The ends were cut back, 3 bases at V and 0 bases at J, with 9 bases in the middle. CDR1 is MGHRA, CDR2 YSYEKL, per germline. This CDR3 has 15 amino acids. CDR3 region: CASSHTQDSGNTIYF. CDR3 sequence (DNA): TGCGCCAGCAGCCATACACAGGACTCTGGAAACACCATATATTTT.

The rearrangement links TRBV10-2 to TRBJ2-3; TRBD2 agrees at 9 bases. Germline V gene sequence: CDR1 WSHSY, CDR2 SAAADI. Unmatched junction bases numbered 8, after V lost 2 bases and J lost 5 bases. The CDR3 loop spans 16 amino acids. The CDR3 region is CASSEDGSGRGDTQYF. CDR3 in DNA: TGCGCCAGCAGTGAGGACGGTAGCGGGAGAGGAGATACGCAGTATTTT.

This sequence joins TRBV24-1 and TRBJ2-7; a weak D match, TRBD1 (6 bases). V was cut by 0 bases and J by 5 bases, with 16 bases left in between. The CDR3 consists of 16 residues. Germline V lookup: CDR1 KGHDR, CDR2 SFDVKD. Written as DNA, the CDR3 is TGTGCCACCAGTGATTTGCAGGGGTCAGGAATCAACGAGCAGTACTTC. Translated, it gives CATSDLQGSGINEQYF.

The chain couples TRBV4-3 to TRBJ2-1, with TRBD2 matching 9 bases. The CDR3 covers 15 residues. Germline V gene data show CDR1 as LGHNA and CDR2 as YSLEER. Losses at the gene ends were 4 bases for V and 6 bases for J; bases not matched to a gene: 7. The DNA for the CDR3 is TGCGCCAGCAGCCCGAGACTAGCGGAGGCCAATGAGCAGTTCTTC. As protein: CASSPRLAEANEQFF.

This clone was picked up one time. This rearrangement joins TRBV14 to TRBJ1-2, with D tentatively TRBD1 (5 bases). The V and J ends lost 1 base and 4 bases respectively, with 10 bases between them. Per the germline V gene, CDR1 is SGHDN and CDR2 is FVKESK. This CDR3 is 14 amino acids long. The DNA of the CDR3 is TGTGCCAGCAGCCAAGGGGGTAGGGGCTATGGCTACACCTTC. It encodes CASSQGGRGYGYTF.

V and J are TRBV27 and TRBJ2-1, with a tentative D call TRBD2 (7 bases). The CDR3 has 15 residues. From germline, CDR1 is MNHEY and CDR2 SMNVEV (reference sequence). V was pared by 3 bases and J by 8 bases, with 17 bases between. The CDR3: CASSFEGGGGDEQFF. In DNA, the CDR3 is TGTGCCAGCAGTTTCGAGGGGGGGGGAGGCGATGAGCAGTTCTTC.

This clone showed up just once. The chain uses TRBV7-2 and TRBJ2-2; unclear D gene. The CDR3 extends over 15 amino acids. V lost 6 bases and J lost 5, with 16 bases in between. Germline V gene sequence: CDR1 SGHTA, CDR2 FQGNSA. CDR3 amino acids: CASSPGSERTGELFF. The CDR3 DNA reads as TGTGCCAGCAGTCCCGGTAGTGAACGAACCGGGGAGCTGTTTTTT.

The CDR3 DNA reads TGTGCCAGCAGCCTCAGGGAGGGTTACCGAGGGGAGACCCAGTACTTC. Amino acid sequence: CASSLREGYRGETQYF. V is TRBV3-1 (or the pseudogene TRBV3-2) and J is TRBJ2-5, with 7 bases that match TRBD2. The CDR3 is 16 amino acids. J was trimmed by 5 bases and V by 4 bases; bases with no gene match: 13. Germline lookup yields CDR1 LGHDT and CDR2 YNNKEL (reference sequence).

The CDR3 region has the DNA TGTGCTAGTGGTTTGGCGGGAGGTCTTATCACAGATACGCAGTATTTT. Translation: CASGLAGGLITDTQYF. The chain carries TRBV12-5 and TRBJ2-3; 7 bases line up with TRBD2. CDR3 length equals 16 residues. The V gene end was trimmed by 1 base and the J gene end by 2 bases; junction bases not matched to a gene: 6. The germline V gene encodes CDR1 LGHNT and CDR2 FRNRAP. Full variable domain (remainder filled in from reference TRBV12-5 and TRBJ2-3): DARVTQTPRHKVTEMGQEVTMRCQPILGHNTVFWYRQTMMQGLELLAYFRNRAPLDDSGMPKDRFSAEMPDATLATLKIQPSEPRDSAVYFCASGLAGGLITDTQYFGPGTRLTVL.

J is TRBJ2-2 and V is TRBV6-1; D gene ambiguous. Per germline, CDR1 MNHNS and CDR2 SASEGT. The CDR3 totals 13 residues. V was clipped by 2 bases and J by 6 bases, with 7 bases between them. The CDR3 nucleotides read TGTGCCAGCAGTGAAATCCGGGCCGGGGAGCTGTTTTTT. Translated, it gives CASSEIRAGELFF.

V usage is TRBV19 and J usage is TRBJ1-1, with D possibly TRBD1 on 6 matching bases. The CDR3 length is 16 residues. V was pared by 6 bases and J by 4 bases, with 21 bases between. CDR1 is LNHDA, CDR2 SQIVND, per germline (reference sequence). CDR3 DNA sequence: TGTGCCAGTAGCCCGGGGAGGGGGGCGCGTAGCACTGAAGCTTTCTTT. This translates into CASSPGRGARSTEAFF.

V usage is TRBV14 and J usage is TRBJ2-5; D is perhaps TRBD2 (6 bases). V was pared by 1 base and J by 0 bases, with 18 bases between. CDR1 and CDR2 from the germline V gene are SGHDN and FVKESK. CDR3 length: 18 residues. The chain's CDR3 is CASSQVSGASEYQETQYF. As DNA, the CDR3 is TGTGCCAGCAGCCAAGTAAGCGGAGCTAGCGAGTACCAAGAGACCCAGTACTTC.

The chain combines TRBV2 with TRBJ2-5, with 8 bases lining up with TRBD1. Trimming took 7 bases from V and 5 from J; bases not matched to a gene: 21. The CDR3 loop spans 18 amino acids. Germline V gene data show CDR1 as SNHLY and CDR2 as FYNNEI. CDR3 protein: CASTGAGRGLDSEETQYF. In nucleotides, the CDR3 is TGTGCCAGCACCGGAGCAGGCAGGGGGCTTGACTCGGAGGAGACCCAGTACTTC.

The chain uses TRBV29-1 and TRBJ2-5; 16 nucleotides agree with TRBD2. Germline CDR1 SQVTM, CDR2 ANQGSEA. The CDR3 is 14 amino acids. Unmatched junction bases numbered 3, after V lost 4 bases and J lost 7 bases. CDR3 sequence: CSVGGLAGGGTQYF. CDR3 bases: TGCAGCGTTGGGGGACTAGCGGGAGGGGGGACCCAGTACTTC.

CDR3 in amino acids: CASGQGRSNQPQHF. In DNA form, the CDR3 reads TGTGCCAGCGGACAGGGAAGAAGCAATCAGCCCCAGCATTTT. V gene TRBV18 combines with J gene TRBJ1-5; 8 bases line up with TRBD1. Per the germline V gene, CDR1 is KGHSH and CDR2 is LQKENI. Trimming removed 8 bases from V and 1 base from J; junction bases left unmatched: 4. The CDR3 consists of 14 residues.

This rearrangement joins TRBV27 to TRBJ2-7, with D unresolved. V lost 6 bases to trimming and J lost 0 bases, with 12 bases between them. This CDR3 has 14 amino acids. The V gene's germline CDR1 is MNHEY and CDR2 SMNVEV (reference sequence). CDR3 in amino acids: CASRVSVSSYEQYV. CDR3 nucleotides: TGTGCCAGCAGGGTGAGCGTTAGCTCCTACGAGCAGTACGTC.

This clone was counted a single time. The rearrangement links TRBV6-5 to TRBJ2-3; 8 nucleotides match TRBD2. This CDR3 has 15 amino acids. V dropped 11 bases and J dropped 3; count of bases not matched to a gene: 13. CDR1 is MNHEY and CDR2 is SVGAGI in the germline V gene. The CDR3 here is CAVPPERERTDTQYF. The DNA of the CDR3 is TGTGCCGTTCCGCCAGAGCGGGAGAGGACAGATACGCAGTATTTT.

The chain has TRBV18 and TRBJ2-3; no definite D call. Germline V gives CDR1 KGHSH, CDR2 LQKENI. CDR3 size: 12 residues. The V end lost 3 bases, the J end lost 5 bases, and 6 bases lay between the germline ends. This chain's CDR3 is CASSPERDTQYF. DNA for the CDR3: TGTGCCAGCTCACCGGAGAGAGATACGCAGTATTTT. The full variable domain, rest sourced from reference TRBV18 and TRBJ2-3, is NAGVMQNPRHLVRRRGQEARLRCSPMKGHSHVYWYRQLPEEGLKFMVYLQKENIIDESGMPKERFSAEFPKEGPSILRIQQVVRGDSAAYFCASSPERDTQYFGPGTRLTVL.